This T cell receptor beta chain was sequenced during a study of blood T cell repertoires in COVID-19. Study in general: From the United States, Italy and Spain came samples of acute and convalescent COVID-19. PBMCs, B-cell-depleted T cells, or T cells were the source of the cDNA or gDNA that made up the material.

V was trimmed by 8 bases and J by 0 bases, leaving 11 bases between them. The V gene's germline CDR1 is LGHDT and CDR2 YNNKEL (reference sequence). The CDR3 runs 14 residues. This clone was picked up one time. Per the original methods: Reference gene primers were amplified, and this amplification served to estimate nucleated cell counts. Libraries were prepared by immunoSEQ multiplex PCR; TCRdb keeps only in-frame clonotypes and omits some of them. The D gene and trimming were derived from the DNA, and the V and J assignments and clone size from that table. The sample shows tens of thousands of clones, approximately 79% of them seen only once.

The chain employs TRBV3-1 (or the pseudogene TRBV3-2) and TRBJ1-3; D ambiguous. Sequences were obtained from peripheral blood. The TCR originated in a woman over 75 with active or convalescent COVID-19. Here the CDR3 DNA reads TGTGCCAGCGGTTCGGGGAGCTCTGGAAACACCATATATTTT. It specifies CASGSGSSGNTIYF.